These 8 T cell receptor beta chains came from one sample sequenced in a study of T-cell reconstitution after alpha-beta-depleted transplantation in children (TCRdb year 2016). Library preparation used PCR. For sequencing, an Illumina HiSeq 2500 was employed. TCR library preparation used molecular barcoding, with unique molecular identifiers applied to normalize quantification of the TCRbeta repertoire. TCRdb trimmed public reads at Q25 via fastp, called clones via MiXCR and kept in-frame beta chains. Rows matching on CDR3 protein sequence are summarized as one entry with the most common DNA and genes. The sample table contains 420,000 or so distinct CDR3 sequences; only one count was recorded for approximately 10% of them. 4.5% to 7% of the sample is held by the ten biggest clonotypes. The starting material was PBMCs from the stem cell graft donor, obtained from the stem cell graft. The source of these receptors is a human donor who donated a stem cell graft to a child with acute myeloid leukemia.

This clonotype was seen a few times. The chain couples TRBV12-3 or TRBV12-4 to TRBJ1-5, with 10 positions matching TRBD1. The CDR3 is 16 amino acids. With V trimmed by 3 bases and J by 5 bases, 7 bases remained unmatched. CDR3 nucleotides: TGTGCCAGCAGTTTGGGGTCCGGGACAGGGGATCAGCCCCAGCATTTT. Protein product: CASSLGSGTGDQPQHF.

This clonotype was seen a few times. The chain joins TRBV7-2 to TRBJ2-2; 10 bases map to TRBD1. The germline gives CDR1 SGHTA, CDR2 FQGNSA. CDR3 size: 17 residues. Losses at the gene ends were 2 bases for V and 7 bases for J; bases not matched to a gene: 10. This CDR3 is CASSLRRTGGGGGELFF. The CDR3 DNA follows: TGTGCCAGCAGCTTAAGACGGACAGGGGGTGGGGGCGGGGAGCTGTTTTTT.

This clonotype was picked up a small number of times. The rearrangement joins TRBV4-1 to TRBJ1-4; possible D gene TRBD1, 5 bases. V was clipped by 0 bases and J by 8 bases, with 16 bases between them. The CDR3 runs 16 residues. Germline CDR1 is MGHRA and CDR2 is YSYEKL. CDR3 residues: CASSQDRWDGGEKLFF. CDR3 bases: TGCGCCAGCAGCCAAGATCGATGGGACGGTGGGGAAAAACTGTTTTTT.

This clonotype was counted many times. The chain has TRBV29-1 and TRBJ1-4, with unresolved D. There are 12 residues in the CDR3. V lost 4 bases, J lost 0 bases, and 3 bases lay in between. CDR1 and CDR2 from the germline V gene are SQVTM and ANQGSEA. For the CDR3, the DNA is TGCAGCGTTGCCTCAACTAATGAAAAACTGTTTTTT. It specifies CSVASTNEKLFF.

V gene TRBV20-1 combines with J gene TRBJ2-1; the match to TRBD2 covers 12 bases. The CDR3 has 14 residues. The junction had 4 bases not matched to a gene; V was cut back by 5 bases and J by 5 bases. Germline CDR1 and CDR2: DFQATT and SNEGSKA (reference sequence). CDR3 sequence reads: CSAATSGSHNEQFF. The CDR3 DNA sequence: TGCAGTGCTGCGACTAGCGGGAGCCACAATGAGCAGTTCTTC.

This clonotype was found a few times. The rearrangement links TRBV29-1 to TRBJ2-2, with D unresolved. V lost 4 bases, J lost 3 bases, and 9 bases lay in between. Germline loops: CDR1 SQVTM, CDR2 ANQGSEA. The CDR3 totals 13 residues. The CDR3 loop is CSVADGYTGELFF. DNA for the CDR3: TGCAGCGTTGCGGACGGTTACACCGGGGAGCTGTTTTTT.

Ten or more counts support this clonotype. CDR3 in DNA: TGTGCCAGCAGTAGTTCGACTAGCGGGAGGGCGTATGAGCAGTTCTTC. As protein: CASSSSTSGRAYEQFF. The chain employs TRBV6-5 and TRBJ2-1; 14 bases fit TRBD2. With V trimmed by 5 bases and J by 8 bases, 8 bases remained unmatched. CDR3 length: 16 amino acids. Germline CDR1 reads MNHEY; CDR2 reads SVGAGI.

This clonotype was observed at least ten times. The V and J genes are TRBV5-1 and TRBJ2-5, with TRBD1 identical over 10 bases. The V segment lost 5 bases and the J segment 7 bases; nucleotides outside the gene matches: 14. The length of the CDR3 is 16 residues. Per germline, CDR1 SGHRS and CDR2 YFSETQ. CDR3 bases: TGCGCCAGCAGAGGTCCTCACCCGGGACAGGGGTGGACCCAGTACTTC. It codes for CASRGPHPGQGWTQYF.